This TCR beta chain was identified during a study of identical twins. Whole-study findings and limits: Partial confounding of zero-insertion analyses by invariant MAIT and iNKT cells was possible. Memory repertoires showed no such pattern, whereas abundant cord blood beta clonotypes carried fewer insertions.

Germline V gives CDR1 SGHTA, CDR2 FQGNSA. There are 16 residues in the CDR3. Trimming took off 11 bases at V and 2 bases at J, with 23 bases between the two ends. This clonotype appeared many times. Its target is not known. TCRdb fed the 5' RACE reads into MiXCR, producing one record per CDR3 protein. The table lists about 150,000 distinct CDR3 sequences, roughly 3.5% of them singletons. This chain joins TRBV7-2 and TRBJ2-3; the D gene is possibly TRBD2 (6 bases). This receptor was identified in a man younger than 30 in good health. The specimen was memory T cells sorted from blood. The CDR3 DNA sequence: TGTGCCCGCGCCTGGGACTCCAACTCGGACACAGATACGCAGTATTTT. As protein: CARAWDSNSDTDTQYF.